This T cell receptor beta chain was obtained from a study of shared clonotypes between healthy human individuals. General study findings and limits: Investigators expected sequencing depth to affect clonotype sharing among donors. Shared across several donors were 4% to 6% of the naive CD4 clonotypes.

As originally analysed: Filtering of immunoSEQ junctional sequences could not match full-length read filtering. Sequenced by immunoSEQ multiplex PCR; TCRdb stores in-frame clones only, minus some. For V, J and clone size, that table is used; D and trimming come from the DNA. The sample yields about 2.4 million clones, over 85% seen once. CDR1 is SGHRS, CDR2 YFSETQ, per germline. This CDR3 is built from 14 residues. Trimming took 1 base from V and 0 from J, leaving 4 bases between them. Only Caucasian adults living in Nashville, Tennessee served as donors. Remarks on this clone: The antigen remains undetermined. Additional DNA sequences in this sample encode the identical CDR3.

The chain has TRBV5-1 and TRBJ1-4; D ambiguous. This clonotype was sampled from a man younger than 35 in good health. Some clones in this sample may be carry-over from other donors' samples. Sequences were obtained from naive CD4+ T cells from PBMCs. The subset was: CD45RA+ positively selected. The CDR3 region has the DNA TGCGCCAGCAGCTTGCGGTCAACTAATGAAAAACTGTTTTTT. Residues: CASSLRSTNEKLFF.